These 24 T cell receptor beta chains were sequenced from one sample in a study of regulatory T cells in long-lasting Graves disease. Relying on iRepertoire HTBI primers and Arm-PCR of CDR3 regions, the team built TCR beta libraries. TCRdb processed the multiplex PCR reads anew with MiXCR; each CDR3 protein has one entry. Among hundreds of thousands of distinct CDR3 sequences listed, 15% to 20% were seen once. Regarding time point: newly diagnosed GD, antithyroid drugs for less than 3 months. PBMC RNA was the source of the TCR library. The same data also contributed to another study, on T cells in Graves' hyperthyroidism and ophthalmopathy.

The material sequenced was peripheral blood mononuclear cells (PBMCs), taken at new diagnosis, from a patient treated with antithyroid drugs. These receptors came from a middle-aged woman with Graves disease.

The table lists this clonotype with many counts. The chain joins TRBV11-2 to TRBJ2-3; no clear D. The CDR3 runs to 14 residues. Trimming removed 0 bases from V and 1 base from J, with 5 bases in between. Germline CDR1 is SGHAT and CDR2 is FQNNGV. CDR3 loop: CASSLDWGTDTQYF. The CDR3 DNA is TGTGCCAGCAGCTTAGATTGGGGCACAGATACGCAGTATTTT.

This clonotype was recorded many times. V and J are TRBV20-1 and TRBJ2-3, with 8 bases lining up with TRBD2. Germline CDR1 reads DFQATT; CDR2 reads SNEGSKA (reference sequence). The CDR3 loop spans 13 amino acids. V shed 6 bases and J 13 bases; nucleotides not matched to a gene: 15. The CDR3 region is CSARAPTSVGKYF. CDR3 sequence (DNA): TGCAGTGCCCGGGCCCCGACTAGCGTAGGAAAGTATTTT.

Note on this clonotype: A read error likely explains this, since a far larger clone differs by one base. V usage is TRBV7-2 and J usage is TRBJ2-1; D perhaps matches TRBD1 (6 bases). The J call may be faulty, since TRBJ2-5 better matches the DNA end. The CDR3 contains 14 residues. The germline V gene encodes CDR1 SGHTA and CDR2 FQGNSA. CDR3 loop: CVSSSMGAGETQYF. Written as DNA, the CDR3 is TGTGTCAGCAGCTCGATGGGGGCTGGAGAGACCCAGTACTTC.

This clonotype was seen many times. The rearrangement links TRBV28 to TRBJ1-2, with D maybe TRBD1 (6 bases). Trimming removed 3 bases from V and 4 bases from J, with 15 bases in between. This CDR3 comprises 15 residues. Germline assignment: CDR1 MDHEN and CDR2 SYDVKM. In DNA form, the CDR3 reads TGTGCCAGCAGTTTCACCACAGGGCTCAGCTATGGCTACACCTTC. This translates into CASSFTTGLSYGYTF.

V gene TRBV5-6 combines with J gene TRBJ2-7; 8 bases match TRBD2. The V gene's germline CDR1 is SGHDT and CDR2 YYEEEE. The CDR3 consists of 14 residues. Trimming cost V 5 bases and J 0 bases; bases outside gene matches: 4. The CDR3 reads CASRTGGSSYEQYF. Written as DNA, the CDR3 is TGTGCCAGCAGAACGGGGGGGAGCTCCTACGAGCAGTACTTC.

Here the CDR3 DNA reads TGTGCCAGTCAGGGGGCGGAGGACACTGAAGCTTTCTTT. Its protein product is CASQGAEDTEAFF. The chain has TRBV28 and TRBJ1-1; 8 nucleotides match TRBD1. The V gene end was trimmed by 9 bases and the J gene end by 3 bases; junction bases not matched to a gene: 6. The CDR3 consists of 13 residues. CDR1 and CDR2 (germline): MDHEN, SYDVKM. Filled out from reference TRBV28 and TRBJ1-1, the complete variable domain reads DVKVTQSSRYLVKRTGEKVFLECVQDMDHENMFWYRQDPGLGLRLIYFSYDVKMKEKGDIPEGYSVSREKKERFSLILESASTNQTSMYLCASQGAEDTEAFFGQGTRLTVV.

This clonotype was counted many times. The chain employs TRBV6-2 or TRBV6-3 and TRBJ2-1; TRBD2 agrees at 7 bases. CDR1 and CDR2 (germline): MNHEY, SVGEGT. After removal of 6 bases from V and 5 bases from J, the junction contained 13 bases not matched to a gene. The CDR3 extends over 16 amino acids. CDR3 coding DNA: TGTGCCAGCAGCCTCGTGACGGGGGGAAGGAACAATGAGCAGTTCTTC. Residues: CASSLVTGGRNNEQFF.

This clonotype was detected a few times. The rearrangement uses TRBV10-3 and TRBJ1-6; TRBD1 might be the D (5 bases). This CDR3 has 14 residues. Trimming pared 7 bases from V and 5 bases from J, leaving 12 bases between. The germline V gene has CDR1 ENHRY and CDR2 SYGVKD. CDR3 protein: CAINYDRDNSPLHF. The DNA of the CDR3 is TGTGCCATCAACTACGACAGAGATAATTCACCCCTCCACTTT.

The chain is built from TRBV19 and TRBJ1-5; no reliable D call. The CDR3 sequence is 15 residues long. Germline V gene sequence: CDR1 LNHDA, CDR2 SQIVND (reference sequence). V was shortened by 3 bases and J by 3 bases, with 12 bases between the two germline ends. This CDR3 reads CASSMVGNHNQPQHF. The CDR3 DNA is TGTGCCAGTAGTATGGTGGGTAATCACAATCAGCCCCAGCATTTT.

In this sample, this clonotype turned up a few times. This chain joins TRBV12-3 or TRBV12-4 and TRBJ2-7; TRBD1 aligns across 7 bases. The CDR3 is made up of 15 amino acids. The junction had 5 bases not matched to a gene; V was cut back by 3 bases and J by 0 bases. CDR3 in DNA: TGTGCCAGCAGTTTCTTCCGGGACAGCTCCTACGAGCAGTACTTC. Translating gives CASSFFRDSSYEQYF.

This clonotype was observed many times. This chain uses TRBV2 with TRBJ2-7, with D possibly matching TRBD1 (5 bases). Germline loops: CDR1 SNHLY, CDR2 FYNNEI. Trimming left V 10 bases short and J 3 bases short, with 16 bases between. The CDR3 covers 13 residues. CDR3 in DNA: TGTGCCACCGACCGACAGTCGAACTACGAGCAGTACTTC. Amino acids: CATDRQSNYEQYF.

This clonotype was detected ten times or more. This chain connects TRBV12-3 or TRBV12-4 to TRBJ2-5; no definite D call. The CDR3 spans 14 residues. V was shortened by 1 base and J by 2 bases, with 8 bases between the two germline ends. CDR3 region: CASSLVPSQETQYF. Here the CDR3 DNA reads TGTGCCAGCAGTTTAGTTCCGTCTCAAGAGACCCAGTACTTC.

As to this clonotype: One junction end does not reproduce the germline sequence, and a read error may be involved. V usage is TRBV5-1 and J usage is TRBJ1-6, with D maybe TRBD1 (5 bases). Germline V gives CDR1 SGHRS, CDR2 YFSETQ. The CDR3 contains 14 residues. As DNA, the CDR3 is TGCGCCGGCAGCTTGAGGCAGGGTAATTCACCCCTCCACTTT. Its protein product is CAGSLRQGNSPLHF.

This clonotype was recorded at least ten times. The chain joins TRBV27 to TRBJ2-5, with D hard to call. The CDR3 is 15 residues long. Germline CDR1 reads MNHEY; CDR2 reads SMNVEV (reference sequence). V was pared by 5 bases and J by 0 bases, with 13 bases between. In DNA form, the CDR3 reads TGTGCCAGCAGTCACGGCAGAATGTACCAAGAGACCCAGTACTTC. It codes for CASSHGRMYQETQYF.

This clonotype has a count of ten or more. The chain employs TRBV13 and TRBJ2-7; no clear D gene. Germline V gene lookup returns CDR1 PRHDT and CDR2 FYEKMQ (reference sequence). The CDR3 is 14 residues long. V lost 4 bases and J 2 bases, leaving 12 bases between the germline ends. The CDR3 nucleotides are TGTGCCAGCAGCTCCCTGTCAGCGACCTACGAGCAGTACTTC. It is translated as CASSSLSATYEQYF.

The table lists this clonotype with many counts. V and J are TRBV5-1 and TRBJ2-7, with D unclear. V was pared by 5 bases and J by 3 bases, with 15 bases between. The CDR3 totals 14 residues. The germline CDR1 and CDR2 sequences are SGHRS and YFSETQ. The CDR3: CASSGFYGNYEQYF. In nucleotides, the CDR3 is TGCGCCAGCAGTGGTTTTTATGGCAACTACGAGCAGTACTTC. The full variable domain, its missing parts supplied by reference TRBV5-1 and TRBJ2-7, is KAGVTQTPRYLIKTRGQQVTLSCSPISGHRSVSWYQQTPGQGLQFLFEYFSETQRNKGNFPGRFSGRQFSNSRSEMNVSTLELGDSALYLCASSGFYGNYEQYFGPGTRLTVT.

This clonotype was seen only a few times. This chain joins TRBV30 and TRBJ2-1; TRBD1 matches at 8 bases. The CDR3 loop spans 13 amino acids. Germline V CDR1 and CDR2: GTSNPN, SVGIG (reference sequence). The J segment lost 7 bases and the V segment lost 1 base, leaving 3 bases of the junction unmatched. The CDR3 DNA sequence: TGTGCCTGGAGTGGTCAGGGGGCGAATGAGCAGTTCTTC. This encodes CAWSGQGANEQFF. The entire variable domain, with the rest obtained from reference TRBV30 and TRBJ2-1, is as follows: SQTIHQWPATLVQPVGSPLSLECTVEGTSNPNLYWYRQAAGRGLQLLFYSVGIGQISSEVPQNLSASRPQDRQFILSSKKLLLSDSGFYLCAWSGQGANEQFFGPGTRLTVL.

V is TRBV9 and J is TRBJ2-7, with unresolved D. Germline V gene sequence: CDR1 SGDLS, CDR2 YYNGEE. The CDR3 contains 14 residues. Trimming removed 2 bases from V and 0 bases from J, with 9 bases in between. CDR3 protein: CASSVSSSSYEQYF. DNA of the CDR3: TGTGCCAGCAGCGTTTCGTCGAGCTCCTACGAGCAGTACTTC.

This clonotype was picked up many times. V is TRBV6-1 and J is TRBJ1-2; D may be TRBD1 (6 bases). CDR3 size: 14 residues. The germline V gene has CDR1 MNHNS and CDR2 SASEGT. V was clipped by 7 bases and J by 0 bases, with 12 bases between them. CDR3 region: CASKQGVTNYGYTF. In DNA, the CDR3 is TGTGCCAGCAAACAGGGTGTGACTAACTATGGCTACACCTTC.

The V and J genes are TRBV20-1 and TRBJ2-6, with D maybe TRBD2 (5 bases). Deletions cut 5 bases from V and 2 bases from J, with 10 bases between. CDR3 length equals 14 residues. From germline, CDR1 is DFQATT and CDR2 SNEGSKA (reference sequence). The CDR3 nucleotides read TGCAGTGCTTTGCCCGGGACTGGGGCCAACGTCCTGACTTTC. Protein: CSALPGTGANVLTF.

The chain uses TRBV28 and TRBJ1-6; a possible D gene is TRBD1 (6 bases). The CDR3 sequence is 14 residues long. Between the trimmed V and J ends, which lost 5 bases and 10 bases, there was a span of 15 bases. Looked up from germline, CDR1 is MDHEN and CDR2 is SYDVKM. CDR3: CASSQQGGWSPLHF. CDR3 DNA sequence: TGTGCCAGCAGTCAACAGGGTGGCTGGTCACCCCTCCACTTT.

This clonotype was picked up a small number of times. This chain joins TRBV6-1 and TRBJ1-6; unclear D gene. V lost 7 bases, J lost 0 bases, and 13 bases lay in between. Germline V gene lookup returns CDR1 MNHNS and CDR2 SASEGT. The CDR3 runs 16 residues. In DNA, the CDR3 is TGTGCCAGCACCTTACAAGGAGTCTCCTATAATTCACCCCTCCACTTT. It encodes CASTLQGVSYNSPLHF.

The CDR3 here is CSARDPSSYEQYF. CDR3 DNA sequence: TGCAGTGCTAGAGACCCTAGTTCCTACGAGCAGTACTTC. The chain links TRBV20-1 to TRBJ2-7; D remains unclear. This CDR3 comprises 13 residues. V was pared by 0 bases and J by 1 base, with 7 bases between. CDR1 is DFQATT, CDR2 SNEGSKA, per germline (reference sequence).

The J gene is TRBJ2-3, the V gene TRBV7-3; weak D call: TRBD2 (6 bases). The CDR3 has 13 amino acids. V was cut by 3 bases and J by 6 bases, with 10 bases left in between. The germline V gene encodes CDR1 SGHTA and CDR2 FQGTGA. The CDR3 is CASSFTSSDTQYF. The DNA for the CDR3 is TGTGCCAGCAGCTTTACTAGCAGTGATACGCAGTATTTT.